This T cell receptor (beta chain) was found in a study of cytomegalovirus exposure and HLA in healthy donors. The study, taken as a whole, reports: Immune exposure information available was restricted to CMV serostatus.

The PCR had 60 Vbeta and 13 Jbeta primers. Data came from immunoSEQ multiplex PCR; TCRdb stores just in-frame clones and leaves some out. The profile shows some 150,000 clones, 63% of them singletons. The CDR3 totals 17 residues. The V gene's germline CDR1 is LGHNA and CDR2 YSLEER. V lost 0 bases to trimming and J lost 2 bases, with 14 bases between them. Notes on this clone: The antigen remains undetermined.

This clonotype was sampled from a woman aged 55 to 70 in good health and CMV-seropositive. The V gene is TRBV4-3, the J gene TRBJ2-1; tentative D call: TRBD2 (5 bases). The sequenced sample consisted of PBMCs. The CDR3 DNA reads as TGCGCCAGCAGCCAAGATTTAGGAGAGGGCCCCTACAATGAGCAGTTCTTC. Protein: CASSQDLGEGPYNEQFF.